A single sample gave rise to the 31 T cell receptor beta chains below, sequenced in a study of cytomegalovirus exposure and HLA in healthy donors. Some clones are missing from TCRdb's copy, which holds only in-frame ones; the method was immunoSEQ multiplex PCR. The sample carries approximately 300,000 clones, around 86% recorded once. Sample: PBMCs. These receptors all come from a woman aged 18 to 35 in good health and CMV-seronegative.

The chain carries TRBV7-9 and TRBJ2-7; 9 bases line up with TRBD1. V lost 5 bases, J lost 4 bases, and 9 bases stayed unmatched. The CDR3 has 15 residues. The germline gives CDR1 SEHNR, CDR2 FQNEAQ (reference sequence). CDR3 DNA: TGTGCCAGCAGCCCACCCGGGACAGGGCAGTACGAGCAGTACTTC. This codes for CASSPPGTGQYEQYF.

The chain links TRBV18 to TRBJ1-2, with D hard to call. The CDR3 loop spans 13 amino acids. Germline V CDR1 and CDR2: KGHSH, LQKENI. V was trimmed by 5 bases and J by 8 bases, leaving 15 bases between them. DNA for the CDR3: TGTGCCAGCTCATCGTCAGGCCTCCGGGGCTACACCTTC. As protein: CASSSSGLRGYTF. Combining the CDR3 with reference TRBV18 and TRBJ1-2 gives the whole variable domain NAGVMQNPRHLVRRRGQEARLRCSPMKGHSHVYWYRQLPEEGLKFMVYLQKENIIDESGMPKERFSAEFPKEGPSILRIQQVVRGDSAAYFCASSSSGLRGYTFGSGTRLTVV.

CDR3 DNA sequence: TGTGCCAGCAGTTTAGCGGCCAGACTCTACACCACAGATACGCAGTATTTT. Amino acids: CASSLAARLYTTDTQYF. V usage is TRBV27 and J usage is TRBJ2-3; no firm D call. V was pared by 2 bases and J by 2 bases, with 17 bases between. Germline V gives CDR1 MNHEY, CDR2 SMNVEV (reference sequence). The CDR3 runs to 17 residues.

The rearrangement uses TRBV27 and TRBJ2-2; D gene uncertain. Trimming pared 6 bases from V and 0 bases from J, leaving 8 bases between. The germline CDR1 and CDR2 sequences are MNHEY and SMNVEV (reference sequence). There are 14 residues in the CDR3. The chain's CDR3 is CASSRTANTGELFF. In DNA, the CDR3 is TGTGCCAGCAGCCGAACGGCGAACACCGGGGAGCTGTTTTTT.

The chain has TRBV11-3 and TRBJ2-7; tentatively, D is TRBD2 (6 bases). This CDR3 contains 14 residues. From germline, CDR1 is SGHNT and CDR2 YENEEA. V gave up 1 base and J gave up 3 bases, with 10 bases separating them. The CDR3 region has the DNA TGTGCCAGCAGCTTAGGGGACTCGAACTACGAGCAGTACTTC. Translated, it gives CASSLGDSNYEQYF. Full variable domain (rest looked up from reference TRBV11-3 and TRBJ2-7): EAGVVQSPRYKIIEKKQPVAFWCNPISGHNTLYWYLQNLGQGPELLIRYENEEAVDDSQLPKDRFSAERLKGVDSTLKIQPAELGDSAVYLCASSLGDSNYEQYFGPGTRLTVT.

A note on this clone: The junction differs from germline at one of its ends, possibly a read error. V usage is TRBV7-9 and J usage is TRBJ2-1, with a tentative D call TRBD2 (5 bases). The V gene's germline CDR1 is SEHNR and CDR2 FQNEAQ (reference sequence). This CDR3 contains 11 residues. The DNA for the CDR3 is TGTGCCGGCAGACTGGCGGGTGAGCAGTTCTTC. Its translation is CAGRLAGEQFF.

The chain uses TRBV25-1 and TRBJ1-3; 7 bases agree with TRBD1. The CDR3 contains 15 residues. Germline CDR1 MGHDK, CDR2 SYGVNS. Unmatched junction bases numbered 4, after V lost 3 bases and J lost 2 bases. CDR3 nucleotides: TGTGCCAGCAGTGAGCTGACAGGGACTGGAAACACCATATATTTT. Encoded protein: CASSELTGTGNTIYF.

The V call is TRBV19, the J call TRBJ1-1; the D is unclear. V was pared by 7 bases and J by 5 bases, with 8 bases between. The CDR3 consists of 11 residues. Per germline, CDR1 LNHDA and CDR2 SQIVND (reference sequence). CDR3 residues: CASMLRTEAFF. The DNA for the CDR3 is TGTGCCAGTATGTTGCGGACTGAAGCTTTCTTT.

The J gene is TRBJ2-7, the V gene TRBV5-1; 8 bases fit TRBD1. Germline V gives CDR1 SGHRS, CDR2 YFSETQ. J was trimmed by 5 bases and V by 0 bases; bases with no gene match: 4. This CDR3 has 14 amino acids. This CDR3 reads CASSLARGQNEQYF. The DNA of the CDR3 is TGCGCCAGCAGCTTGGCCAGGGGGCAGAACGAGCAGTACTTC.

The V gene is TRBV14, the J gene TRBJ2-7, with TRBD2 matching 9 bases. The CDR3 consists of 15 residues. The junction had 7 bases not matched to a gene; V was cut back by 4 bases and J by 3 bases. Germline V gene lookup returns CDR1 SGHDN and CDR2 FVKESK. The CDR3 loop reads CASSPIAGAGYEQYF. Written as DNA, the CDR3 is TGTGCCAGCAGCCCCATAGCGGGAGCCGGCTACGAGCAGTACTTC.

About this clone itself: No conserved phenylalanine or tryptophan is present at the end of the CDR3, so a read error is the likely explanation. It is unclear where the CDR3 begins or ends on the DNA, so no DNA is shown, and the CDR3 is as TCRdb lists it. This CDR3 is CASSPGTGGVLRSEFG. V usage is TRBV18 and J usage is TRBJ2-3; the table's TRBD1 call for D was not verified on the DNA. In germline, CDR1 is KGHSH, CDR2 LQKENI. The CDR3 extends over 16 residues, inclusive of both ends.

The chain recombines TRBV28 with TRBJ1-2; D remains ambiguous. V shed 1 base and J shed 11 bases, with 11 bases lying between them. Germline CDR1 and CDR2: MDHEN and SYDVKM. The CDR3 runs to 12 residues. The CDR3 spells CASSLSHRFYTF. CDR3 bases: TGTGCCAGCAGTTTATCCCACCGGTTTTACACCTTC.

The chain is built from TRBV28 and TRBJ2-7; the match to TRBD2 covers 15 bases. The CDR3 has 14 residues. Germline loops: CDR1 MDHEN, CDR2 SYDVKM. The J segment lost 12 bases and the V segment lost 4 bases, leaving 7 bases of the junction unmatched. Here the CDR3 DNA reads TGTGCCAGCAGTTCGGGACTAGCGGGAGGAGCCGGGTACTTC. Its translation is CASSSGLAGGAGYF.

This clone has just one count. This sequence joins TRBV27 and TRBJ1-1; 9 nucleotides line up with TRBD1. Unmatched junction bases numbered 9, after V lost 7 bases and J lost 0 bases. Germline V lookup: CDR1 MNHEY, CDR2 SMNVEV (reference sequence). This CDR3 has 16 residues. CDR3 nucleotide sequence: TGTGCCAGCAACCCACAGGACAGGGGTTTGAACACTGAAGCTTTCTTT. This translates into CASNPQDRGLNTEAFF.

For the CDR3, the DNA is TGTGCCAGCAATCAGGGGGCGCTGGGGAAACTGTTTTTT. Translated, it gives CASNQGALGKLFF. This chain connects TRBV28 to TRBJ1-4; 8 bases match TRBD1. Germline trimming cut 7 bases from V and 11 bases from J; bases unmatched to any gene: 9. This CDR3 spans 13 amino acids. Germline CDR1 and CDR2: MDHEN and SYDVKM.

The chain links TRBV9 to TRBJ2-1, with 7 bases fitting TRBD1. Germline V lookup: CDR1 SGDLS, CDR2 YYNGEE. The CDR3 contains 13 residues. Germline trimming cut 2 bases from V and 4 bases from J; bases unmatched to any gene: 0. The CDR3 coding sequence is TGTGCCAGCAGCGTGGGACAGTACAATGAGCAGTTCTTC. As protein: CASSVGQYNEQFF.

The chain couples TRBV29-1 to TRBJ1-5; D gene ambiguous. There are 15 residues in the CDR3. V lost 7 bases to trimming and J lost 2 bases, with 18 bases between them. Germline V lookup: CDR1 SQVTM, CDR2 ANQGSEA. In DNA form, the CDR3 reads TGCAGCGCCTCCGACGGGGTTCTGGGCAATCAGCCCCAGCATTTT. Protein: CSASDGVLGNQPQHF.

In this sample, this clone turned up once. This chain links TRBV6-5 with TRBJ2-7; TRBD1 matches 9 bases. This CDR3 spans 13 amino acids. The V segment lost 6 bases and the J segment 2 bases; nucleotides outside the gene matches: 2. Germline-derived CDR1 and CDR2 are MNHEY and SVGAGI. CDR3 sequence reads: CASRTGGTYEQYF. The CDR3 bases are TGTGCCAGCAGGACAGGGGGGACCTACGAGCAGTACTTC.

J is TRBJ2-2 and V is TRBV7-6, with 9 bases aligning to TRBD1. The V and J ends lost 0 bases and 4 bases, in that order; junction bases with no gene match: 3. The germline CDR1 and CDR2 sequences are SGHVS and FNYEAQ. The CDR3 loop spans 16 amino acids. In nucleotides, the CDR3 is TGTGCCAGCAGCTTAGCGGGACAGGGCGGCACCGGGGAGCTGTTTTTT. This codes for CASSLAGQGGTGELFF.

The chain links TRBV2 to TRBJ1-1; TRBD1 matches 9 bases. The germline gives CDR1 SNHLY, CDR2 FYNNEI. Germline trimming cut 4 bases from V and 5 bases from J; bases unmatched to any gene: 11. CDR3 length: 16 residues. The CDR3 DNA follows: TGTGCCAGCAGTGTTGGGACAGGGAGGCGGGGGACTGAAGCTTTCTTT. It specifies CASSVGTGRRGTEAFF.

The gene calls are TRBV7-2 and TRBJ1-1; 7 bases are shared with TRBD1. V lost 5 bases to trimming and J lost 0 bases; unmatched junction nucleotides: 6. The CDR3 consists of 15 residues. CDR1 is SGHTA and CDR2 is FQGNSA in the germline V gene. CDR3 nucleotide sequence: TGTGCCAGCAGCCTTGGGACAGTGCTGAACACTGAAGCTTTCTTT. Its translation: CASSLGTVLNTEAFF. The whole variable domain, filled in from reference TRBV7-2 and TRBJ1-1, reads GAGVSQSPSNKVTEKGKDVELRCDPISGHTALYWYRQSLGQGLEFLIYFQGNSAPDKSGLPSDRFSAERTGGSVSTLTIQRTQQEDSAVYLCASSLGTVLNTEAFFGQGTRLTVV.

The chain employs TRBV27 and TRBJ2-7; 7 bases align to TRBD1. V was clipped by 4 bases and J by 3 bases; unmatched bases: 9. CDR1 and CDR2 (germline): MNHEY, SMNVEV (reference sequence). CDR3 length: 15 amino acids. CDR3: CASSSPRAGGYEQYF. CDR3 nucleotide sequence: TGTGCCAGCAGTTCCCCCCGGGCAGGGGGCTACGAGCAGTACTTC.

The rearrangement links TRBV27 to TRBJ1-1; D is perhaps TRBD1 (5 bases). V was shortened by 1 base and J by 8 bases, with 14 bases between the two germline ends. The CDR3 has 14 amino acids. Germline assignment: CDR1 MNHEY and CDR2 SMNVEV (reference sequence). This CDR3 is CASSLWRGLKEAFF. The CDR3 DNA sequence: TGTGCCAGCAGTTTATGGCGGGGGTTGAAGGAAGCTTTCTTT.

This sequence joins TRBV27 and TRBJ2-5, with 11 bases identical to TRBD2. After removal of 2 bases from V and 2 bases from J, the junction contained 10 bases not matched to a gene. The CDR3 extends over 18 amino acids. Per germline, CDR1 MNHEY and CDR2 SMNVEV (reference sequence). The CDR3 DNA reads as TGTGCCAGCAGTTTACGGTTTATGACTAGCGGGGATCAAGAGACCCAGTACTTC. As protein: CASSLRFMTSGDQETQYF.

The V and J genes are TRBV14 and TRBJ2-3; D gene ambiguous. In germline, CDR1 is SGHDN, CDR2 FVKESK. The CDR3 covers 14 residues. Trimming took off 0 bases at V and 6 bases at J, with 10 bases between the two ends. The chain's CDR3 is CASSQEARLDTQYF. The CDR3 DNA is TGTGCCAGCAGCCAAGAGGCCAGGCTGGATACGCAGTATTTT.

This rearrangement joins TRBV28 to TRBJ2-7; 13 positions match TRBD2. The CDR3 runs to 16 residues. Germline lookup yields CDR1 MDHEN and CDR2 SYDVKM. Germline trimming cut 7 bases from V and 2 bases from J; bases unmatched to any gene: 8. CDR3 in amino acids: CASTTALAGGPYEQYF. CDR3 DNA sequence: TGTGCCAGCACCACTGCACTAGCGGGAGGGCCCTACGAGCAGTACTTC.

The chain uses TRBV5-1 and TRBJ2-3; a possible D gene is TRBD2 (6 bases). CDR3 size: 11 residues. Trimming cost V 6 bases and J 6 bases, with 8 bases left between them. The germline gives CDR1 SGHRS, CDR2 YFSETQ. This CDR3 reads CASTEGDTQYF. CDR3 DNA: TGCGCCAGCACGGAGGGGGATACGCAGTATTTT. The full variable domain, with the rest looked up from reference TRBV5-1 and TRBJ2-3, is KAGVTQTPRYLIKTRGQQVTLSCSPISGHRSVSWYQQTPGQGLQFLFEYFSETQRNKGNFPGRFSGRQFSNSRSEMNVSTLELGDSALYLCASTEGDTQYFGPGTRLTVL.

The CDR3, as DNA: TGTGCCAGCAGAGGCCTCACAGGGGTTACCGGGGAGCTGTTTTTT. Translation: CASRGLTGVTGELFF. This chain links TRBV2 with TRBJ2-2; 7 bases line up with TRBD1. The CDR3 contains 15 residues. V dropped 6 bases and J dropped 5; count of bases not matched to a gene: 9. Germline CDR1 reads SNHLY; CDR2 reads FYNNEI.

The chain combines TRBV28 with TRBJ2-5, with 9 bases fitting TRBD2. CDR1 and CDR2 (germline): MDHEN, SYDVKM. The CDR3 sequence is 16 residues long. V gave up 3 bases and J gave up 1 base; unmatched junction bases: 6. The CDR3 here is CASSFGGSGSQETQYF. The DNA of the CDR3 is TGTGCCAGCAGTTTCGGTGGTAGCGGGAGCCAAGAGACCCAGTACTTC.

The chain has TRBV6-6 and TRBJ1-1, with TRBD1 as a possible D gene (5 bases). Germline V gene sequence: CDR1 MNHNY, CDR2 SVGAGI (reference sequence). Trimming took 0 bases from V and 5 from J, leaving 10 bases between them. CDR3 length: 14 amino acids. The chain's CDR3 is CASSYSDSATEAFF. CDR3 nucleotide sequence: TGTGCCAGCAGTTACTCCGACAGTGCAACTGAAGCTTTCTTT.

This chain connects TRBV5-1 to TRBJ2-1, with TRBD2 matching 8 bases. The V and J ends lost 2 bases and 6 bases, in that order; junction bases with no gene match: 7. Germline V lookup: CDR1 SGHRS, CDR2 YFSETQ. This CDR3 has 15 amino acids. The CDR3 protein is CASSLAGELGNEQFF. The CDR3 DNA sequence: TGCGCCAGCAGCTTAGCGGGAGAGTTAGGCAATGAGCAGTTCTTC.